Each of the 7 T cell receptor beta chains below was sequenced from the same sample in a study of T cells in Graves' hyperthyroidism and ophthalmopathy (dated by TCRdb to 2018 to 2020). To prepare the library, multiplex PCR was applied. Sequencing instrument: Illumina HiSeq 2000. Amplification of TCR beta CDR3 regions was carried out from RNA transcripts. A first-round RT-PCR of the TCR CDR3 used the HTBI primer set with the Qiagen OneStep RT-PCR kit. TCRdb took the public reads, trimmed them with fastp at Q25, ran MiXCR for clone calling and kept in-frame beta chains. Rows are combined by CDR3 protein, so each entry shows the most common genes and DNA. Here the sample has under 550,000 distinct CDR3 sequences; just under 20% occur a single time. The ten most abundant clones make up 45% to 50% of the sample. Sample: blood. Receptor source: a man aged 40-55 years with Graves' ophthalmopathy.

This clonotype has just a few counts. This chain uses TRBV4-1 with TRBJ2-4, with D possibly TRBD1 on 6 matching bases. CDR3 length: 16 amino acids. Germline V gives CDR1 MGHRA, CDR2 YSYEKL. The germline V and J ends were trimmed by 1 base and 3 bases, with 13 bases remaining between them. CDR3 amino acids: CASSQGVTGGKNIQYF. The DNA of the CDR3 is TGCGCCAGCAGCCAAGGGGTGACAGGTGGCAAAAACATTCAGTACTTC.

This clonotype showed up many times. The V and J genes are TRBV5-1 and TRBJ2-7; unclear D gene. CDR3 length: 13 residues. Germline CDR1 SGHRS, CDR2 YFSETQ. V dropped 0 bases and J dropped 3 bases, with 7 bases sitting between them. The CDR3, as DNA: TGCGCCAGCAGCTTGGAACAAGGCTACGAGCAGTACTTC. As protein: CASSLEQGYEQYF. The complete variable domain, with remaining parts taken from reference TRBV5-1 and TRBJ2-7, reads KAGVTQTPRYLIKTRGQQVTLSCSPISGHRSVSWYQQTPGQGLQFLFEYFSETQRNKGNFPGRFSGRQFSNSRSEMNVSTLELGDSALYLCASSLEQGYEQYFGPGTRLTVT.

In its sample, this clonotype was seen a few times. The chain's CDR3 is CASRAGRGLYEQYF. CDR3 coding DNA: TGTGCCAGCAGAGCGGGAAGGGGGCTCTACGAGCAGTACTTC. The rearrangement links TRBV27 to TRBJ2-7, with D possibly being TRBD1 or TRBD2 (7 bases each). V lost 6 bases, J lost 3 bases, and 15 bases lay in between. Per germline, CDR1 MNHEY and CDR2 SMNVEV (reference sequence). This CDR3 spans 14 amino acids.

This clonotype appeared many times. The chain couples TRBV3-1 to TRBJ1-1; D not certain. The CDR3 is 12 amino acids. V was cut by 4 bases and J by 4 bases, with 7 bases left in between. CDR1 and CDR2 (germline): LGHDT, YNNKEL (reference sequence). CDR3 amino acids: CASSRRGTEAFF. The CDR3 DNA reads as TGTGCCAGCAGCCGTCGAGGCACTGAAGCTTTCTTT.

The sample holds many counts of this clonotype. The chain joins TRBV7-8 to TRBJ2-7; D remains unclear. Germline V gene data show CDR1 as SGHVS and CDR2 as FQNEAQ. V was cut by 3 bases and J by 5 bases, with 5 bases left in between. CDR3 length equals 11 residues. This chain's CDR3 is CASSFGDEQYF. The CDR3 region has the DNA TGTGCCAGCAGCTTTGGCGACGAGCAGTACTTC.

This clonotype was detected only a few times. J is TRBJ2-7 and V is TRBV10-3; 7 nucleotides match TRBD1. Trimming at V came to 2 bases and at J to 9 bases, leaving 13 bases not matched to a gene. CDR1 is ENHRY, CDR2 SYGVKD, per germline. This CDR3 comprises 15 residues. CDR3 sequence: CAISELGQTDFAQYF. CDR3 nucleotides: TGTGCCATCAGTGAGCTGGGACAGACAGATTTTGCGCAGTACTTC.

This rearrangement joins TRBV6-1 to TRBJ2-2; D is ambiguous. The germline gives CDR1 MNHNS, CDR2 SASEGT. This CDR3 is built from 15 residues. V was pared by 8 bases and J by 3 bases, with 16 bases between. The CDR3 nucleotides read TGTGCCAGCCAGGTGATCGGTATCGACACCGGGGAGCTGTTTTTT. Amino acid sequence: CASQVIGIDTGELFF.